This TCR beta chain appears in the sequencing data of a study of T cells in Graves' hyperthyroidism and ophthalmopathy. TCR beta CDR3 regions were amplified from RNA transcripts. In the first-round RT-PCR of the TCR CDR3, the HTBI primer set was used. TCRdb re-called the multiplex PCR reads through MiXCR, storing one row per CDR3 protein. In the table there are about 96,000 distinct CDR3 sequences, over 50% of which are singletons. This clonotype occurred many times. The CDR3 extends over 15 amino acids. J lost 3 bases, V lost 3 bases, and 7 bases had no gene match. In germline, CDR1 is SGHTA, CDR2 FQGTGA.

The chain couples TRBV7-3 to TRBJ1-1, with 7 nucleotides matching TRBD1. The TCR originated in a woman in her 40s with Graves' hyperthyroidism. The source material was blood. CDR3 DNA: TGTGCCAGCAGCTTTGACAGGGTCCAGGACACTGAAGCTTTCTTT. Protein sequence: CASSFDRVQDTEAFF.